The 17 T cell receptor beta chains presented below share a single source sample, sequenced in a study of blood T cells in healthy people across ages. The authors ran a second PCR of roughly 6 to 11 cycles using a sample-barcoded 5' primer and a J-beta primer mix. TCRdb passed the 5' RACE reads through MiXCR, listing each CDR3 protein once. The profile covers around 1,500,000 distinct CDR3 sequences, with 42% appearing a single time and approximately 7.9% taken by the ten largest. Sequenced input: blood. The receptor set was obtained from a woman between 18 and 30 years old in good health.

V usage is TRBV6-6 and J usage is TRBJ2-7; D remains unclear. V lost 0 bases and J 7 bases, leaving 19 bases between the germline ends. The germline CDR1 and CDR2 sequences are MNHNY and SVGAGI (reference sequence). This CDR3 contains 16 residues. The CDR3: CASSYSRLQSSNEQYF. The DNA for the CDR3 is TGTGCCAGCAGTTACTCGAGGCTCCAATCCAGCAATGAGCAGTACTTC.

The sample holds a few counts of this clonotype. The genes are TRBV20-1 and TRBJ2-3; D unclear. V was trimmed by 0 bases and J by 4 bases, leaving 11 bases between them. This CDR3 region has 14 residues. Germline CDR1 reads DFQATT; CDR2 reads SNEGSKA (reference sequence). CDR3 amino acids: CSARDGSRSDTQYF. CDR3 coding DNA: TGCAGTGCTAGAGACGGCTCGAGGTCAGATACGCAGTATTTT.

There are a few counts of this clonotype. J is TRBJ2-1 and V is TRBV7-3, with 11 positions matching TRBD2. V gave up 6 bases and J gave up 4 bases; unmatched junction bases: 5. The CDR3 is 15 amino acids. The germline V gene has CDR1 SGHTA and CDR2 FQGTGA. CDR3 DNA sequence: TGTGCCAGCAGTTTAGCGGGGGGGGAATACAATGAGCAGTTCTTC. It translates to CASSLAGGEYNEQFF. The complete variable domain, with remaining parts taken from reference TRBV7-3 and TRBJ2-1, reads GAGVSQTPSNKVTEKGKYVELRCDPISGHTALYWYRQSLGQGPEFLIYFQGTGAADDSGLPNDRFFAVRPEGSVSTLKIQRTERGDSAVYLCASSLAGGEYNEQFFGPGTRLTVL.

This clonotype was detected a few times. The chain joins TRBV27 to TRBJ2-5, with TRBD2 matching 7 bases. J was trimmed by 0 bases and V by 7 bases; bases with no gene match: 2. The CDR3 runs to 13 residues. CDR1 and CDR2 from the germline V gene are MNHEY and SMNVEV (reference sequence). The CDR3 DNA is TGTGCCAGCATGAGCGGGGACCAAGAGACCCAGTACTTC. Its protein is CASMSGDQETQYF.

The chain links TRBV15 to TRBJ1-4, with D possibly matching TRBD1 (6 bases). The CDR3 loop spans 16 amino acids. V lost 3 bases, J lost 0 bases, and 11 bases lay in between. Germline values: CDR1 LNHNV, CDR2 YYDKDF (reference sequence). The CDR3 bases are TGTGCCACCAGCAGCGGGGACAAATCAACTAATGAAAAACTGTTTTTT. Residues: CATSSGDKSTNEKLFF.

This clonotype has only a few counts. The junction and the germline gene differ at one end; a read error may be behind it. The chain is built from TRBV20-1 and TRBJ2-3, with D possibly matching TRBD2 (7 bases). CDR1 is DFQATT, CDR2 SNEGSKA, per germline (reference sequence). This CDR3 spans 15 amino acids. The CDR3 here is CSARGGDDFVDTQYF. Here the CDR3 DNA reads TGCAGTGCCAGAGGGGGGGACGATTTCGTGGATACGCAGTATTTT.

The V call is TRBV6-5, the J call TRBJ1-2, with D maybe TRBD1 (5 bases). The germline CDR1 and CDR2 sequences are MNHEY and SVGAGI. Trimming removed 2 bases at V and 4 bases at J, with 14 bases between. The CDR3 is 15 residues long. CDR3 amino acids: CASSYKVRAFYGYTF. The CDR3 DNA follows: TGTGCCAGCAGTTACAAAGTCAGGGCCTTCTATGGCTACACCTTC.

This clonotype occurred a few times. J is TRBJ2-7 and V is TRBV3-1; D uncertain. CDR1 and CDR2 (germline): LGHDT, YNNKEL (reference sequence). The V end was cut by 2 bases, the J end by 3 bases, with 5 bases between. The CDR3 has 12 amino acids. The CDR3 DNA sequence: TGTGCCAGCAGCCAATGGGACTACGAGCAGTACTTC. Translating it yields CASSQWDYEQYF.

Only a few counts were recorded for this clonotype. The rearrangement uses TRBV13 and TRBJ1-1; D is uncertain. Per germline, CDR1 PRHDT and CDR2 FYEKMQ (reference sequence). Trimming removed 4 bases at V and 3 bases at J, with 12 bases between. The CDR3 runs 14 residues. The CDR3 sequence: CASSSGSADTEAFF. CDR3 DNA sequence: TGTGCCAGCAGCTCCGGGTCCGCGGACACTGAAGCTTTCTTT.

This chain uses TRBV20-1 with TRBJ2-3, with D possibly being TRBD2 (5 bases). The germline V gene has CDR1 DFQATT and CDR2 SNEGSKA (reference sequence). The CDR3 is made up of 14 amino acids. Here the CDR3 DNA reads TGCGTTGCCCCAAAGACGGGGATCACAGATACGCAGTATTTT. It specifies CVAPKTGITDTQYF.

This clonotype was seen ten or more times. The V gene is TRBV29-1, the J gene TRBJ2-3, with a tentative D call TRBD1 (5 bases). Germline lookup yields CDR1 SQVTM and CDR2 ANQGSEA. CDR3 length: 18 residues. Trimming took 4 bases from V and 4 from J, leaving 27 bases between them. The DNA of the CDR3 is TGCAGCGTTGGGGGCCGCGGCGTTCAGAACGACTCGTCAGATACGCAGTATTTT. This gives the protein CSVGGRGVQNDSSDTQYF.

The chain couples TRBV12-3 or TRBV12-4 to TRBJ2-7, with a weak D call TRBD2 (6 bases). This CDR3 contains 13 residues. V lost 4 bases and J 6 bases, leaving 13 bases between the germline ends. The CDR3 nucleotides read TGTGCCAGCAGTTATACGGGAGTGGGCGAGCAGTACTTC. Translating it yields CASSYTGVGEQYF.

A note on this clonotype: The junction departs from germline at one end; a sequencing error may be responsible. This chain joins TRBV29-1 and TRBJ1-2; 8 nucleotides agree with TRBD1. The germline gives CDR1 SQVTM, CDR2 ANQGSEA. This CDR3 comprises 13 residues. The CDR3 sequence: CSAQGQENYDYTF. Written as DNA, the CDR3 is TGCAGCGCCCAGGGACAGGAGAACTATGACTACACCTTC. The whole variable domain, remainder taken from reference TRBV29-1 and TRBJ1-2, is SAVISQKPSRDICQRGTSLTIQCQVDSQVTMMFWYRQQPGQSLTLIATANQGSEATYESGFVIDKFPISRPNLTFSTLTVSNMSPEDSSIYLCSAQGQENYDYTFGSGTRLTVV.

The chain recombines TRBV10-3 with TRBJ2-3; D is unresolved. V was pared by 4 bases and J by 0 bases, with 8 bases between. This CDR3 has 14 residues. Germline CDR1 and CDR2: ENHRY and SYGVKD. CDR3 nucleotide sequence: TGTGCCATCAGTGGCCTTGAGAGCACAGATACGCAGTATTTT. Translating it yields CAISGLESTDTQYF.

CDR3 in amino acids: CATSRGPGLNEKLFF. The CDR3 DNA reads TGTGCCACCAGCAGAGGTCCGGGACTTAATGAAAAACTGTTTTTT. This chain links TRBV15 with TRBJ1-4, with D perhaps matching TRBD1 (5 bases). This CDR3 region has 15 residues. V was shortened by 1 base and J by 4 bases, with 10 bases between the two germline ends. Germline V gene data show CDR1 as LNHNV and CDR2 as YYDKDF (reference sequence).

The CDR3 DNA sequence: TGCAGTGCGAAACAACTAGCGGGCGGGGACCAAGAGACCCAGTACTTC. It yields the protein CSAKQLAGGDQETQYF. J is TRBJ2-5 and V is TRBV20-1, with TRBD2 matching 9 bases. With V trimmed by 6 bases and J by 0 bases, 11 bases remained unmatched. CDR3 length: 16 residues. Germline V CDR1 and CDR2: DFQATT, SNEGSKA (reference sequence).

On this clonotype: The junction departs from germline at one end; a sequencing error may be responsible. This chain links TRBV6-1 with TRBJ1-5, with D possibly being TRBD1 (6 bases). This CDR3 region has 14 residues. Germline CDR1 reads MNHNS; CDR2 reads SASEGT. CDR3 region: CASSKGGGIQPQHF. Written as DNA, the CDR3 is TGCGCCAGCAGCAAAGGGGGAGGAATTCAGCCCCAGCATTTT.